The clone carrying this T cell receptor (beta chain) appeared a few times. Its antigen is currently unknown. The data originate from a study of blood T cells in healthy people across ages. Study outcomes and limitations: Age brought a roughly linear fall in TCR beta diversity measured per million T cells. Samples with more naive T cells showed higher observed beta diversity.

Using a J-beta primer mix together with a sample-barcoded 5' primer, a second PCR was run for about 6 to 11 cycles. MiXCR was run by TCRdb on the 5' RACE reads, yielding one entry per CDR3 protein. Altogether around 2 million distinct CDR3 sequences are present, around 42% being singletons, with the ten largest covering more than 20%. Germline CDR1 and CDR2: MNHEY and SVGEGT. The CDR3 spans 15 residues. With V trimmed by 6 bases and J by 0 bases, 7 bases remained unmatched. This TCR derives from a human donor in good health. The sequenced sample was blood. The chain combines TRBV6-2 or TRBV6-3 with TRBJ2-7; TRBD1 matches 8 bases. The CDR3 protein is CASRSGQASSYEQYF. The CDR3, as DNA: TGTGCCAGCAGATCGGGACAGGCTAGCTCCTACGAGCAGTACTTC.